This T cell receptor beta chain was identified in a study of blood T cell repertoires in COVID-19. How the authors handled the data: Estimation of nucleated cell counts relied on the amplification of reference gene primers. This table comes from immunoSEQ multiplex PCR, and its TCRdb copy is limited to in-frame clones, with some not included. The V and J calls and clone size were taken over from that table, and D and trimming were inferred from the DNA. The table has about 190,000 clones, just under 85% seen once. Germline V gene sequence: CDR1 SGHRS, CDR2 YFSETQ. Trimming removed 0 bases from V and 0 bases from J, with 10 bases in between. This CDR3 has 15 amino acids.

The TCR originated in a woman aged 70-85 years with active or convalescent COVID-19. The chain is built from TRBV5-1 and TRBJ2-7; D gene unclear. Sequenced sample: peripheral blood. CDR3 coding DNA: TGCGCCAGCAGCTTGGGTACCGCTATCTCCTACGAGCAGTACTTC. Encoded protein: CASSLGTAISYEQYF.